In its sample, the clone carrying this T cell receptor (beta chain) was seen once. The sample belongs to a study of CD8+ T cells in alopecia areata. Treatment meaning: oral pan-JAK inhibitor, 5-10 mg twice daily. The germline gives CDR1 MNHEY, CDR2 SVGAGI. V was pared by 5 bases and J by 2 bases, with 8 bases between. This CDR3 is built from 13 residues. TCR sequencing used cDNA made by reverse transcription of extracted RNA. The method was immunoSEQ multiplex PCR; TCRdb's version includes in-frame clones alone and lacks a portion of them. The table lists hundreds of thousands of clones, 58% of them singletons.

The sequenced sample was CD4+ T cells sorted from blood, obtained at week 24, from a patient treated with tofacitinib. The receptor was isolated from a human donor with alopecia areata. J is TRBJ2-3 and V is TRBV6-5; D call uncertain. The CDR3 spells CASSQDSTDTQYF. CDR3 DNA sequence: TGTGCCAGCAGTCAAGACTCCACAGATACGCAGTATTTT.